This is a list of T cell receptor beta chains from one sample in a study of OX40 agonist ivuxolimab in advanced cancers. This table comes from immunoSEQ multiplex PCR, and its TCRdb copy is limited to in-frame clones, with some not included. The sample contains around 72,000 clones, approximately 81% of which appear only once. Specimen: CD4+ or CD8+ T cells sorted from blood, collected in a trial of the OX40 agonist ivuxolimab. The receptors shown here come from an adult with an advanced solid tumor such as melanoma, head and neck, liver or kidney cancer. The CDR3 runs from the conserved cysteine through the conserved F or W. Each record gives: clone size, V gene, D gene, J gene, CDR3 protein, CDR3 DNA. D genes are given only for firm matches. A row's size may be missing; if present it is once, few, many or a size class.

size: NA; V: TRBV11-2; D: NA; J: TRBJ2-3; CDR3: CASSLGEMDTQYF; DNA: TGTGCCAGCAGCTTAGGCGAGATGGATACGCAGTATTTT
size: NA; V: TRBV6-5; D: NA; J: TRBJ2-5; CDR3: CASSYTDLQETQYF; DNA: TGTGCCAGCAGTTACACGGACTTACAAGAGACCCAGTACTTC
size: NA; V: TRBV4-3; D: NA; J: TRBJ1-2; CDR3: CASSQDGRSPYGYTF; DNA: TGCGCCAGCAGCCAAGACGGCAGGTCCCCTTATGGCTACACCTTC
size: once; V: TRBV7-2; D: NA; J: TRBJ1-1; CDR3: CASSLIGGSGTEAFF; DNA: TGTGCCAGCAGCCTAATAGGAGGGTCCGGCACTGAAGCTTTCTTT
size: few; V: TRBV5-1; D: NA; J: TRBJ2-5; CDR3: CASSLDHVGGAQETQYF; DNA: TGCGCCAGCAGCTTGGATCATGTGGGCGGGGCTCAAGAGACCCAGTACTTC
size: NA; V: TRBV6-5; D: NA; J: TRBJ2-7; CDR3: CASSYSGRLSYEQYF; DNA: TGTGCCAGCAGTTACTCAGGGCGGCTCTCCTACGAGCAGTACTTC
size: NA; V: TRBV6-4; D: TRBD2; J: TRBJ2-1; CDR3: CASSTGTTANEQFF; DNA: TGTGCCAGCAGTACGGGGACTACCGCCAATGAGCAGTTCTTC
size: once; V: TRBV18; D: NA; J: TRBJ1-2; CDR3: CASSPNQRLQYGYTF; DNA: TGTGCCAGCTCGCCGAACCAAAGGTTGCAATATGGCTACACCTTC
size: few; V: TRBV25-1; D: TRBD1; J: TRBJ1-2; CDR3: CASSDGGQGLSGYTF; DNA: TGTGCCAGCAGTGATGGTGGACAGGGACTCTCTGGCTACACCTTC
size: NA; V: TRBV7-2; D: NA; J: TRBJ2-2; CDR3: CASSPRLFGELFF; DNA: TGTGCCAGCAGCCCGCGTTTATTCGGGGAGCTGTTTTTT
size: once; V: TRBV27; D: NA; J: TRBJ2-7; CDR3: CASSLPPRGKGYEQYF; DNA: TGTGCCAGCAGTTTACCACCCCGGGGGAAGGGATACGAGCAGTACTTC
size: few; V: TRBV7-3; D: TRBD2; J: TRBJ2-3; CDR3: CASSPRGLAPDTQYF; DNA: TGTGCCAGCAGCCCTAGGGGACTAGCCCCAGATACGCAGTATTTT
size: NA; V: TRBV7-9; D: TRBD1; J: TRBJ1-2; CDR3: CASSFSRRTGGLIYGYTF; DNA: TGTGCCAGCAGCTTCTCCCGCAGAACAGGGGGCTTAATCTATGGCTACACCTTC
size: NA; V: TRBV5-1; D: NA; J: TRBJ2-1; CDR3: CASSWGQSQPQFF; DNA: TGCGCCAGCAGCTGGGGACAATCACAGCCCCAGTTCTTC
size: once; V: TRBV6-6; D: NA; J: TRBJ1-2; CDR3: CASSYSIDVGYTF; DNA: TGTGCCAGCAGTTACTCGATAGATGTTGGCTACACCTTC
size: once; V: TRBV9; D: NA; J: TRBJ2-7; CDR3: CASSVDISYEQYF; DNA: TGTGCCAGCAGCGTAGACATTTCCTACGAGCAGTACTTC
size: NA; V: TRBV2; D: NA; J: TRBJ2-3; CDR3: CASSQGQEDTQYF; DNA: TGTGCCAGCAGTCAGGGCCAGGAAGATACGCAGTATTTT
size: NA; V: TRBV5-1; D: TRBD1; J: TRBJ1-2; CDR3: CASRPTGTGGAGGYTF; DNA: TGCGCCAGCAGACCCACCGGGACAGGGGGCGCAGGTGGCTACACCTTC
size: NA; V: TRBV7-8; D: TRBD2; J: TRBJ2-7; CDR3: CASSFLTSGRAFYEQYF; DNA: TGTGCCAGCAGCTTTCTGACTAGCGGGAGGGCCTTCTACGAGCAGTACTTC
size: NA; V: TRBV27; D: TRBD1; J: TRBJ2-7; CDR3: CASSRSPWDSSYEQYF; DNA: TGTGCCAGCAGTCGTTCCCCCTGGGACAGTAGCTACGAGCAGTACTTC
size: NA; V: TRBV2; D: NA; J: TRBJ2-1; CDR3: CASSGRDNEQFF; DNA: TGTGCCAGCAGCGGACGGGACAATGAGCAGTTCTTC
size: NA; V: TRBV4-2; D: TRBD2; J: TRBJ2-2; CDR3: CASSQDPASGAHTGELFF; DNA: TGTGCCAGCAGCCAAGACCCGGCTAGCGGGGCTCACACCGGGGAGCTGTTTTTT
size: NA; V: TRBV11-2; D: NA; J: TRBJ2-5; CDR3: CASSMGPLETQYF; DNA: TGTGCCAGCAGCATGGGACCCTTGGAGACCCAGTACTTC
size: few; V: TRBV5-1; D: NA; J: TRBJ2-7; CDR3: CASSQGYEQYF; DNA: TGCGCCAGCAGCCAGGGCTACGAGCAGTACTTC
size: NA; V: TRBV4-3; D: NA; J: TRBJ1-1; CDR3: CASSPRGNTEAFF; DNA: TGCGCCAGCAGCCCTCGGGGGAACACTGAAGCTTTCTTT